The rows below give T cell receptor beta chains drawn from one sample of a study of blood T cell repertoires in COVID-19. TCRdb's table, derived via immunoSEQ multiplex PCR, lists solely in-frame clones and lacks some. The table includes some 190,000 clones, under 90% detected once. Sequenced input: peripheral blood. The receptors here all came from a woman over 75 with active or convalescent COVID-19. Both conserved end residues are part of each CDR3. The D gene is left open where the match is weak. For some rows the clone size is stated as once, few or many, or as a class when expanded; others skip it.

.,.,15,TRBJ1-6,TRBV19,CASSQGRQFAVALHF,TGTGCCAGTAGTCAGGGAAGGCAATTCGCAGTCGCCCTCCACTTT
.,TRBD2,16,TRBJ2-2,TRBV9,CASSTGLAGGVGELFF,TGTGCCAGCAGCACTGGACTAGCGGGAGGGGTCGGGGAGCTGTTTTTT
.,.,15,TRBJ2-7,TRBV25-1,CASSAQGWDSYEQYF,TGTGCCAGCAGTGCCCAGGGCTGGGACTCCTACGAGCAGTACTTC
.,TRBD1,13,TRBJ1-2,TRBV19,CASTTGGNYGYTF,TGTGCCAGTACTACAGGGGGTAACTATGGCTACACCTTC
.,.,12,TRBJ1-1,TRBV7-9,CASSRVLTEAFF,TGTGCCAGCAGCCGTGTCCTTACTGAAGCTTTCTTT
once,TRBD2,15,TRBJ2-3,TRBV10-3,CAISRTSESTDTQYF,TGTGCCATCAGTCGGACTAGCGAAAGCACAGATACGCAGTATTTT
.,.,13,TRBJ2-3,TRBV6-5,CASRPRLPHTQYF,TGTGCCAGCAGGCCCCGACTGCCGCATACGCAGTATTTT
once,TRBD1,16,TRBJ1-2,TRBV7-9,CASSLPSGQGAGGYTF,TGTGCCAGCAGCTTACCCTCGGGACAGGGGGCCGGTGGCTACACCTTC
.,.,14,TRBJ2-7,TRBV29-1,CSAISAGSFYEQYF,TGCAGCGCTATCTCCGCCGGGTCCTTCTACGAGCAGTACTTC
once,.,13,TRBJ1-1,TRBV28,CASSGGRGEEAFF,TGTGCCAGCAGTGGGGGCCGGGGAGAAGAAGCTTTCTTT
.,.,13,TRBJ1-1,TRBV19,CASSWDTSTEAFF,TGTGCCAGTAGTTGGGACACAAGCACTGAAGCTTTCTTT
.,TRBD1,15,TRBJ1-1,TRBV19,CASSPGQGVSTEAFF,TGTGCCAGTAGTCCCGGACAGGGGGTGAGCACTGAAGCTTTCTTT
once,TRBD2,16,TRBJ2-1,TRBV18,CASSPSGAGGYNEQFF,TGTGCCAGCTCACCCTCCGGAGCGGGGGGATACAATGAGCAGTTCTTC
.,TRBD2,17,TRBJ2-1,TRBV7-3,CASSSGTSGASANEQFF,TGTGCCAGCAGCAGCGGGACTAGCGGAGCCTCGGCCAATGAGCAGTTCTTC
.,.,13,TRBJ1-4,TRBV7-9,CASSLRGNEKLFF,TGTGCCAGCAGCTTACGGGGAAACGAAAAACTGTTTTTT
.,TRBD2,15,TRBJ2-5,TRBV5-1,CASSIGGRTQETQYF,TGCGCCAGCTCCATCGGGGGGAGAACCCAAGAGACCCAGTACTTC
.,.,14,TRBJ2-3,TRBV6-1,CASSDTGRADTQYF,TGTGCCAGCAGTGATACAGGGAGGGCAGATACGCAGTATTTT